Below, 9 T cell receptor beta chains from the same sample are listed, as sequenced in a study of neoadjuvant anti-PD-1 for oral cavity cancer (dated by TCRdb to about 2021). The receptor library was made with the immunoSEQ multiplex PCR assay. The table comes from immuneACCESS by way of TCRdb, which keeps in-frame sequences with V and J called. Part of the clones is missing from these tables; in studies checked, under half for an unresolved V gene and the rest for unknown reasons. The sample table contains 63,000 or so clones; only one count was recorded for approximately 87% of them. 2.5% to 3.5% of the sample is taken by the ten largest. The intended sense of this specimen's time point label: after neoadjuvant nivolumab, at surgical resection. Sample: PBMCs, taken after nivolumab (anti-PD-1) treatment. These TCRs come from a person aged 35 to 85 with oral cavity squamous cell carcinoma.

The chain is built from TRBV2 and TRBJ2-7, with D perhaps being TRBD1 or TRBD2 (5 bases each). Between the trimmed V and J ends, which lost 8 bases and 0 bases, there was a span of 11 bases. CDR1 is SNHLY and CDR2 is FYNNEI in the germline V gene. This CDR3 spans 13 amino acids. CDR3 bases: TGTGCCAGCTGGCCAGGGAGCTCCTACGAGCAGTACTTC. It yields the protein CASWPGSSYEQYF.

The table lists this clone with a few counts. Other DNA variants within this sample encode the same CDR3. The chain recombines TRBV4-1 with TRBJ2-5; D gene unclear. Germline V gene lookup returns CDR1 MGHRA and CDR2 YSYEKL. Trimming pared 2 bases from V and 4 bases from J, leaving 8 bases between. The CDR3 runs to 13 residues. CDR3 bases: TGCGCCAGCAGCCAATTCTCAGGAGAGACCCAGTACTTC. As protein: CASSQFSGETQYF.

The CDR3 nucleotides are TGCGCCAGCAGCTTGGGTCCAGAGAGGGGAAACACCATATATTTT. This gives the protein CASSLGPERGNTIYF. The chain is built from TRBV5-1 and TRBJ1-3; unclear D gene. The CDR3 length is 15 residues. The V and J ends lost 0 bases and 4 bases respectively, with 11 bases between them. In germline, CDR1 is SGHRS, CDR2 YFSETQ.

The chain uses TRBV30 and TRBJ1-1; D is possibly TRBD1 (5 bases). In germline, CDR1 is GTSNPN, CDR2 SVGIG (reference sequence). V lost 2 bases and J lost 6, with 10 bases in between. The CDR3 has 12 amino acids. This CDR3 reads CAWSLLGAEAFF. The CDR3 DNA is TGTGCCTGGAGTCTATTGGGGGCTGAAGCTTTCTTT.

The V gene is TRBV10-3, the J gene TRBJ1-5; the match to TRBD1 covers 10 bases. CDR1 is ENHRY, CDR2 SYGVKD, per germline. The CDR3 runs to 18 residues. Trimming removed 0 bases from V and 1 base from J; junction bases left unmatched: 6. The CDR3 DNA reads as TGTGCCATCAGTGAGTCGAGGACAGGGGGTATCAGCAATCAGCCCCAGCATTTT. Translation: CAISESRTGGISNQPQHF.

This chain joins TRBV2 and TRBJ1-1; a possible D gene is TRBD1 (5 bases). With 10 bases removed from V and 1 base from J, the gap between germline ends came to 13 bases. The CDR3 sequence is 13 residues long. Looked up from germline, CDR1 is SNHLY and CDR2 is FYNNEI. CDR3 nucleotides: TGTGCCACCAATCCTCAGGGGAACACTGAAGCTTTCTTT. This translates into CATNPQGNTEAFF.

The chain combines TRBV11-2 with TRBJ2-3; D remains unclear. Germline lookup yields CDR1 SGHAT and CDR2 FQNNGV. The germline V and J ends were trimmed by 5 bases and 0 bases, with 6 bases remaining between them. The CDR3 length is 13 residues. The CDR3 coding sequence is TGTGCCAGCAGCCCGCAAAGCACAGATACGCAGTATTTT. Protein: CASSPQSTDTQYF. The whole variable domain, remainder taken from reference TRBV11-2 and TRBJ2-3, is EAGVAQSPRYKIIEKRQSVAFWCNPISGHATLYWYQQILGQGPKLLIQFQNNGVVDDSQLPKDRFSAERLKGVDSTLKIQPAKLEDSAVYLCASSPQSTDTQYFGPGTRLTVL.

The rearrangement uses TRBV9 and TRBJ2-3; 7 positions match TRBD2. This CDR3 contains 15 residues. Germline CDR1 is SGDLS and CDR2 is YYNGEE. With V trimmed by 4 bases and J by 0 bases, 5 bases remained unmatched. CDR3 protein: CASSPASGSTDTQYF. The CDR3 bases are TGTGCCAGCAGCCCAGCTAGCGGTAGCACAGATACGCAGTATTTT.

The rearrangement uses TRBV5-1 and TRBJ2-7; 14 bases align to TRBD2. Trimming took 4 bases from V and 5 from J; bases not matched to a gene: 8. Germline V CDR1 and CDR2: SGHRS, YFSETQ. The CDR3 has 16 residues. The CDR3 nucleotides read TGCGCCAGCAGCGTCAGGACTAGCGGGAGGAACCACGAGCAGTACTTC. Encoded protein: CASSVRTSGRNHEQYF.